A single T cell receptor beta chain is shown here with its context. Germline CDR1 reads MNHEY; CDR2 reads SMNVEV (reference sequence). With V trimmed by 6 bases and J by 7 bases, 6 bases remained unmatched. This CDR3 region has 14 residues. The data belong to a study of CD8 T cells in Susac syndrome. For the study at large: At the time of blood draw, patients with Susac syndrome were therapy-naive, receiving corticosteroids, or receiving intravenous immunoglobulin alone.

RNA amounts of about 0.5 to 1 ug underwent reverse transcription with random hexamers. TCR beta CDR3 was amplified by immunoSEQ multiplex PCR. This amplification extended across 54 Vbeta and 13 Jbeta segments. TCRdb redid the calling of the immunoSEQ multiplex PCR reads with MiXCR, one entry per CDR3 protein. The sample yields roughly 25,000 distinct CDR3 sequences, roughly 93% seen once. The chain joins TRBV27 to TRBJ1-6; 7 bases match TRBD1. The sample was CD8+ T cells from PBMCs. The sequence was obtained from a human donor with Susac syndrome. The CDR3 is CASRTGQKNSPLHF. The CDR3 DNA reads as TGTGCCAGCAGAACGGGACAGAAGAATTCACCCCTCCACTTT.